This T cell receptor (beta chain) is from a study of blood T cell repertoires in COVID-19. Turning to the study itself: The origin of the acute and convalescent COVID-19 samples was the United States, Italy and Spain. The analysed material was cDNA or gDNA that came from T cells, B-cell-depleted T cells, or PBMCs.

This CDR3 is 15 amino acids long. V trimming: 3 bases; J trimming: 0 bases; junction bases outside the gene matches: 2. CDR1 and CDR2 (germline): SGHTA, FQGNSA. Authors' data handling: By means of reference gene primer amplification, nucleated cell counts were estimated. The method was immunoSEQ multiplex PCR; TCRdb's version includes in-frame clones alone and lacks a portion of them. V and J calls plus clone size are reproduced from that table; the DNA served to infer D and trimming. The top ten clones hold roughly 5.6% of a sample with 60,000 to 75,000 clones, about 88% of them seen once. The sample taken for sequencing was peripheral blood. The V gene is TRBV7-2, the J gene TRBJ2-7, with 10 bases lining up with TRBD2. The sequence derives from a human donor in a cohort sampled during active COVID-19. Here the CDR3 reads CASSFTSGDSYEQYF. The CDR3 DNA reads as TGTGCCAGCAGCTTCACTAGCGGGGACTCCTACGAGCAGTACTTC.